This entry lists 5 T cell receptor beta chains sequenced from one sample in a study of CD8+ T cells in alopecia areata. After isolation, RNA underwent reverse transcription to generate cDNA as the sequencing template. Produced via immunoSEQ multiplex PCR; TCRdb's table is partial and in-frame only. The sample gives around 140,000 clones, more than 40% of which show up once; approximately 18% is in the top ten. The material was CD8+ T cells sorted from blood, obtained at week 0. The receptor set was obtained from a human donor with alopecia areata.

The V gene is TRBV29-1, the J gene TRBJ2-1; the match to TRBD1 covers 9 bases. CDR1 is SQVTM, CDR2 ANQGSEA, per germline. This CDR3 has 14 residues. V dropped 1 base and J dropped 9; count of bases not matched to a gene: 7. CDR3 protein: CSVEGDRVSGEQFF. In DNA form, the CDR3 reads TGCAGCGTTGAAGGGGACAGGGTGTCGGGTGAGCAGTTCTTC.

The chain joins TRBV30 to TRBJ1-1; D is undetermined. Looked up from germline, CDR1 is GTSNPN and CDR2 is SVGIG (reference sequence). There are 14 residues in the CDR3. Between the trimmed V and J ends, which lost 3 bases and 6 bases, there was a span of 17 bases. The CDR3 spells CAWSKGSYPAEAFF. The CDR3 nucleotides read TGTGCCTGGAGCAAAGGGTCTTATCCTGCTGAAGCTTTCTTT.

This CDR3 reads CASSLRQQETQYF. CDR3 nucleotide sequence: TGCGCCAGCAGCTTGAGGCAGCAAGAGACCCAGTACTTC. This chain joins TRBV5-1 and TRBJ2-5, with D unresolved. Germline lookup yields CDR1 SGHRS and CDR2 YFSETQ. The CDR3 covers 13 residues. The germline V and J ends were trimmed by 1 base and 2 bases, with 6 bases remaining between them.

Worth noting for this clone: Additional DNA sequences in this sample encode the identical CDR3. The genes are TRBV11-2 and TRBJ2-3, with TRBD2 matching over 8 bases. The CDR3 runs to 14 residues. CDR1 and CDR2 from the germline V gene are SGHAT and FQNNGV. V lost 5 bases to trimming and J lost 8 bases; unmatched junction nucleotides: 9. The CDR3, as DNA: TGTGCCAGCAGCCTGGGACTAGTCGAGGGTACGCAGTATTTT. This encodes CASSLGLVEGTQYF.

The chain carries TRBV5-6 and TRBJ2-7; TRBD1 aligns across 7 bases. After removal of 2 bases from V and 6 bases from J, the junction contained 8 bases not matched to a gene. Looked up from germline, CDR1 is SGHDT and CDR2 is YYEEEE. The CDR3 contains 14 residues. DNA of the CDR3: TGTGCCAGCAGCTTCGGGACAGTGTTTGGCGAGCAGTACTTC. As protein: CASSFGTVFGEQYF.